Following are 6 T cell receptor beta chains from one sample sequenced in a study of beta chain features in type 1 diabetes. Antigens for these TCRs are unknown. All of the isolated RNA was reverse transcribed, so expressed TCRB transcripts were sequenced. Here immunoSEQ multiplex PCR was the method, and the copy in TCRdb shows in-frame clones only, minus some. The repertoire holds roughly 160,000 clones, with 7.8% as singletons. Broader study findings: Across all four CD4+ subsets, people with type 1 diabetes showed modestly shorter TCRB CDR3s.

Sequenced material: central memory CD4+ T cells from blood. Source of these receptors: a woman aged 40-49 years with type 1 diabetes.

The genes are TRBV7-8 and TRBJ2-7; 8 bases map to TRBD1. CDR3 length: 12 amino acids. Germline V lookup: CDR1 SGHVS, CDR2 FQNEAQ. V lost 5 bases and J lost 8; bases outside the gene matches: 5. DNA of the CDR3: TGTGCCAGCAGCGAGGACAGGGATCAGCAGTACTTC. It translates to CASSEDRDQQYF.

This clone came up a few times. V is TRBV11-1 and J is TRBJ2-5; D remains unclear. V was clipped by 4 bases and J by 1 base, with 4 bases between them. This CDR3 has 12 amino acids. The germline V gene encodes CDR1 SGHAT and CDR2 FQDESV (reference sequence). CDR3 in DNA: TGTGCCAGCAGCTCCTCCCAAGAGACCCAGTACTTC. Its translation is CASSSSQETQYF.

The V gene is TRBV5-1, the J gene TRBJ2-3; weak D call: TRBD2 (6 bases). The CDR3 is 15 amino acids. The V gene lost 0 bases and the J gene lost 1 base, with 9 bases spanning the gap. Germline assignment: CDR1 SGHRS and CDR2 YFSETQ. The CDR3 region is CASSLEGGGTDTQYF. CDR3 nucleotides: TGCGCCAGCAGCTTGGAAGGAGGGGGCACAGATACGCAGTATTTT.

This clone has just a few counts. This chain links TRBV7-2 with TRBJ2-7; tentatively, D is TRBD1 (6 bases). Germline CDR1 reads SGHTA; CDR2 reads FQGNSA. V gave up 5 bases and J gave up 7 bases, with 18 bases separating them. This CDR3 contains 14 residues. The CDR3 nucleotides are TGTGCCAGCAGCCCCGGGTGGGGGCTGTGGGAGCAGTACTTC. Residues: CASSPGWGLWEQYF.

Turning to this clone: A much more abundant neighbour one base away suggests this may be a read error. This chain links TRBV11-3 with TRBJ1-1; TRBD1 is a possible D gene (6 bases). The CDR3 sequence is 13 residues long. V was shortened by 4 bases and J by 1 base, with 7 bases between the two germline ends. Germline V gives CDR1 SGHNT, CDR2 YENEEA. The CDR3: CASSSDRNTEAFF. The CDR3 nucleotides are TGTGCCAGCAGCTCGGACAGGAACACTGAAGCTTTCTTT. Full variable domain (rest looked up from reference TRBV11-3 and TRBJ1-1): EAGVVQSPRYKIIEKKQPVAFWCNPISGHNTLYWYLQNLGQGPELLIRYENEEAVDDSQLPKDRFSAERLKGVDSTLKIQPAELGDSAVYLCASSSDRNTEAFFGQGTRLTVV.

This clone was seen only a few times. Other DNA variants within this sample encode the same CDR3. The V gene is TRBV18, the J gene TRBJ1-1, with D possibly matching TRBD1 (6 bases). The V gene's germline CDR1 is KGHSH and CDR2 LQKENI. There are 14 residues in the CDR3. The ends were cut back, 3 bases at V and 2 bases at J, with 10 bases in the middle. CDR3 nucleotides: TGTGCCAGCTCACCCTCGACAGGTAACACTGAAGCTTTCTTT. It translates to CASSPSTGNTEAFF. The complete variable domain, with remaining parts taken from reference TRBV18 and TRBJ1-1, reads NAGVMQNPRHLVRRRGQEARLRCSPMKGHSHVYWYRQLPEEGLKFMVYLQKENIIDESGMPKERFSAEFPKEGPSILRIQQVVRGDSAAYFCASSPSTGNTEAFFGQGTRLTVV.